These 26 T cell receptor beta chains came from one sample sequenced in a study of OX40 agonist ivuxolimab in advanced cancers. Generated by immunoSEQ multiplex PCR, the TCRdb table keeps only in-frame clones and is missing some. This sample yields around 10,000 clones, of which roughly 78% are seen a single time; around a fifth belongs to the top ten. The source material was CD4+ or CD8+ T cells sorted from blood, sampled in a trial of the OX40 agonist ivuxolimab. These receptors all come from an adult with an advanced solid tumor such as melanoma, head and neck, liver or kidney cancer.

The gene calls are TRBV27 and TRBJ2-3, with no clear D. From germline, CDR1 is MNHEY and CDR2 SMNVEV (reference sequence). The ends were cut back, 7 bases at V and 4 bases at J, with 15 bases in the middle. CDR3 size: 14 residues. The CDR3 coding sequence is TGTGCCAGCAACAACAGTTATTACGCAGATACGCAGTATTTT. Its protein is CASNNSYYADTQYF.

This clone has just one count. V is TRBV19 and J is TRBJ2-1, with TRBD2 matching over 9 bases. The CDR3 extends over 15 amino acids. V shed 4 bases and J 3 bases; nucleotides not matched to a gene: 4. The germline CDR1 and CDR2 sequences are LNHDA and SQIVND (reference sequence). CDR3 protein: CASSTVAGVYNEQFF. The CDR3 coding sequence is TGTGCCAGTAGTACCGTAGCGGGAGTCTACAATGAGCAGTTCTTC.

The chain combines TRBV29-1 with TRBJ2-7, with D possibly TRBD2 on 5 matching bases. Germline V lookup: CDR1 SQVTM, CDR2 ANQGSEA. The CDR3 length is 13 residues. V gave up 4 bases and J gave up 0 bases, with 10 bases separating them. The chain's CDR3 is CSVAPSLSYEQYF. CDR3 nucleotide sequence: TGCAGCGTTGCCCCTAGCCTCTCCTACGAGCAGTACTTC.

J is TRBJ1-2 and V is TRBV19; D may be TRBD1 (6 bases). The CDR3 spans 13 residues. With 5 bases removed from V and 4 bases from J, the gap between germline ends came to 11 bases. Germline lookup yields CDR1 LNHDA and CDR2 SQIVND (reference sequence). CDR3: CASSPTGVYGYTF. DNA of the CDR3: TGTGCCAGTAGTCCGACAGGAGTCTATGGCTACACCTTC.

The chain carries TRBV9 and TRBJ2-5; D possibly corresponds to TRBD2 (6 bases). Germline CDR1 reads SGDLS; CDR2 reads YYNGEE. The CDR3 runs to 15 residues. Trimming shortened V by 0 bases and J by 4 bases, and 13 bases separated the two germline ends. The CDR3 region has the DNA TGTGCCAGCAGCGTAGCTGGCGGGACGGGAGAGACCCAGTACTTC. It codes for CASSVAGGTGETQYF.

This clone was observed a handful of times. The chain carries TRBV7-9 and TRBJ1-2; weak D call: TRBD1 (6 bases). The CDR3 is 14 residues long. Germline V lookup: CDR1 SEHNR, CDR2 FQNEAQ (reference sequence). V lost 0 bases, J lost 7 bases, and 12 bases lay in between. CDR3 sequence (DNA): TGTGCCAGCAGCTTAGCTTTAGGGGGAAGTGGCTACACCTTC. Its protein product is CASSLALGGSGYTF.

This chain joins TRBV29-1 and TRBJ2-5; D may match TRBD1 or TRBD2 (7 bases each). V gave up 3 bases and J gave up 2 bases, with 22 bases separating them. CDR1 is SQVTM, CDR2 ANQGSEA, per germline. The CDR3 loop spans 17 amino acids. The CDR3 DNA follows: TGCAGCGTTGACGGGAGGAATCGGAGCAGGGGGCAAGAGACCCAGTACTTC. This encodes CSVDGRNRSRGQETQYF.

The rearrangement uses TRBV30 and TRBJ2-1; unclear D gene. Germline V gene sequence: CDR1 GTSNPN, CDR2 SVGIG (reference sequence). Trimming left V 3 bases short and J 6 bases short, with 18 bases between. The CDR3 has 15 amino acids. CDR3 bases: TGTGCCTGGAGCGATGACCTGACCAGGTTCAATGAGCAGTTCTTC. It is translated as CAWSDDLTRFNEQFF. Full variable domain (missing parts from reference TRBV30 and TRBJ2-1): SQTIHQWPATLVQPVGSPLSLECTVEGTSNPNLYWYRQAAGRGLQLLFYSVGIGQISSEVPQNLSASRPQDRQFILSSKKLLLSDSGFYLCAWSDDLTRFNEQFFGPGTRLTVL.

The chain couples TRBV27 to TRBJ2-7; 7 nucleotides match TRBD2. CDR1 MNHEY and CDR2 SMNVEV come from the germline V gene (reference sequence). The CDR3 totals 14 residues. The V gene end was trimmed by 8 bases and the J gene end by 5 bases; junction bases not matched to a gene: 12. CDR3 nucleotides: TGTGCCAGCCAACGGGGCGGGAGAAGCAACGAGCAGTACTTC. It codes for CASQRGGRSNEQYF.

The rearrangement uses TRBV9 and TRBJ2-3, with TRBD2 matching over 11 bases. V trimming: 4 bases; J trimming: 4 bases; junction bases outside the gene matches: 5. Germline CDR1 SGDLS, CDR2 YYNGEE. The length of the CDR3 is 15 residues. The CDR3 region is CASSNSGRGADTQYF. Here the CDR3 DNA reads TGTGCCAGCAGCAATAGCGGGAGGGGGGCAGATACGCAGTATTTT.

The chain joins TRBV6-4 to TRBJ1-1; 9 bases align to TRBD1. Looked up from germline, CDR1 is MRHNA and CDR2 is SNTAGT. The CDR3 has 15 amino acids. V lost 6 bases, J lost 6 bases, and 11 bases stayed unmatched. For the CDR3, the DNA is TGTGCCAGCAGAGCCGGGACAGGGCCGTCGGCTGAAGCTTTCTTT. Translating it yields CASRAGTGPSAEAFF.

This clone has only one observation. The CDR3 here is CASSRGRFPTDTQYF. The CDR3 bases are TGTGCCAGCAGCCGAGGGCGGTTCCCCACAGATACGCAGTATTTT. This chain uses TRBV7-9 with TRBJ2-3; tentative D call: TRBD2 (5 bases). This CDR3 is built from 15 residues. Looked up from germline, CDR1 is SEHNR and CDR2 is FQNEAQ (reference sequence). Trimming cost V 5 bases and J 2 bases, with 14 bases left between them.

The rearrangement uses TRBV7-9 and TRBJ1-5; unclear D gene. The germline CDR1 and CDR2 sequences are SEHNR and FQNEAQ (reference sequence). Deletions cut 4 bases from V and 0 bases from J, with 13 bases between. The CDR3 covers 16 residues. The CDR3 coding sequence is TGTGCCAGCAGCTCGGAACTTAAATATAGCAATCAGCCCCAGCATTTT. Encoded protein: CASSSELKYSNQPQHF.

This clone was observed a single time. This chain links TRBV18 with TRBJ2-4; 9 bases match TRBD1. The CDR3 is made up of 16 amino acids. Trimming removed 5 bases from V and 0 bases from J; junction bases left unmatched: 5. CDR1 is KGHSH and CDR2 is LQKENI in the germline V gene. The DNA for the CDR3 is TGTGCCAGCTCAGAAGGACAGGGGCGAGCCAAAAACATTCAGTACTTC. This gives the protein CASSEGQGRAKNIQYF.

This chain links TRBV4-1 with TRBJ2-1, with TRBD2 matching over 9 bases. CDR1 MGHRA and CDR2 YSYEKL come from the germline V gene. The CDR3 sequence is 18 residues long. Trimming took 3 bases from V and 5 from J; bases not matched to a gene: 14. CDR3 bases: TGCGCCAGCAGCCACCTCTCCGGGGCGGGAGGGGACCACAATGAGCAGTTCTTC. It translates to CASSHLSGAGGDHNEQFF.

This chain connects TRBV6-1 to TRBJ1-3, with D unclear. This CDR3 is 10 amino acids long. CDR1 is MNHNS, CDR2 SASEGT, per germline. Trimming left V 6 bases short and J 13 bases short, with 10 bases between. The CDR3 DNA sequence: TGTGCCAGCAGCCGCGGGGAGATATATTTT. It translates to CASSRGEIYF.

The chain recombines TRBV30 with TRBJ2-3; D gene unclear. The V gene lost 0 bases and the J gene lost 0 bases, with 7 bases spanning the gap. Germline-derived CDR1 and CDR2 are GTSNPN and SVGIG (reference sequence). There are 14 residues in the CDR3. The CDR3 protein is CAWSVLGSTDTQYF. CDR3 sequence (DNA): TGTGCCTGGAGTGTATTAGGGAGCACAGATACGCAGTATTTT. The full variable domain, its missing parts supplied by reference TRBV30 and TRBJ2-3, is SQTIHQWPATLVQPVGSPLSLECTVEGTSNPNLYWYRQAAGRGLQLLFYSVGIGQISSEVPQNLSASRPQDRQFILSSKKLLLSDSGFYLCAWSVLGSTDTQYFGPGTRLTVL.

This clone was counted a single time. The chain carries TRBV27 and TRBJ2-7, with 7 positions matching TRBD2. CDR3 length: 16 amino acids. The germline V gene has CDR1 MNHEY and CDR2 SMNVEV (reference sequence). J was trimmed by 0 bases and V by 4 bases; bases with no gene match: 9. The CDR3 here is CASSWTTSRSSYEQYF. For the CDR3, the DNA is TGTGCCAGCAGTTGGACGACTAGCCGAAGCTCCTACGAGCAGTACTTC.

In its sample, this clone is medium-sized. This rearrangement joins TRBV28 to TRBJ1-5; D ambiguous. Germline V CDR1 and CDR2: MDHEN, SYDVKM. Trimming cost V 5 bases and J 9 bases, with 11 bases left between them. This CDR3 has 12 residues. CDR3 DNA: TGTGCCAGCAGTCTCCAGCGGGGGCCCCAGCATTTT. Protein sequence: CASSLQRGPQHF.

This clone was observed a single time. CDR3 loop: CASRGPRVEMNTEAFF. CDR3 coding DNA: TGTGCCAGCAGGGGCCCGAGAGTGGAGATGAACACTGAAGCTTTCTTT. The V call is TRBV2, the J call TRBJ1-1; D not resolved. The CDR3 length is 16 residues. The germline V gene has CDR1 SNHLY and CDR2 FYNNEI. Trimming cost V 6 bases and J 0 bases, with 17 bases left between them.

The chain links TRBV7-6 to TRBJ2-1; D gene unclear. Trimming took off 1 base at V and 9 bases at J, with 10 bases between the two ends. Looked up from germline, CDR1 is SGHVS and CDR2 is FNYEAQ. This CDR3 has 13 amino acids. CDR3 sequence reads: CASSLGGSGEQFF. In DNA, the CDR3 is TGTGCCAGCAGCTTAGGGGGTAGTGGTGAGCAGTTCTTC.

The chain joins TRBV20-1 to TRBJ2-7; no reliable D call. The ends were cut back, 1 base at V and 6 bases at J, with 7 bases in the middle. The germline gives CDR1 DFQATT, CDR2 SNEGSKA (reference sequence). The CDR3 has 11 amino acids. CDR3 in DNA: TGCAGTGCTAGAGTGGGTACCGAGCAGTACTTC. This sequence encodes CSARVGTEQYF.

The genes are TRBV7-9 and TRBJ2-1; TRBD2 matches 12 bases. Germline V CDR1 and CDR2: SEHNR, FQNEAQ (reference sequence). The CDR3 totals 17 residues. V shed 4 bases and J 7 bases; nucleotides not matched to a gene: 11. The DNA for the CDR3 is TGTGCCAGCAGCTCATCCACTAGCGGGAGGATTGCGAATGAGCAGTTCTTC. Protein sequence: CASSSSTSGRIANEQFF.

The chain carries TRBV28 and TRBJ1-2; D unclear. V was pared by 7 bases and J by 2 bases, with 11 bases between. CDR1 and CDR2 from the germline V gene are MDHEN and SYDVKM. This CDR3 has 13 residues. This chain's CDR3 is CASKFRGNYGYTF. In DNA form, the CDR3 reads TGTGCCAGCAAGTTTCGGGGAAACTATGGCTACACCTTC.

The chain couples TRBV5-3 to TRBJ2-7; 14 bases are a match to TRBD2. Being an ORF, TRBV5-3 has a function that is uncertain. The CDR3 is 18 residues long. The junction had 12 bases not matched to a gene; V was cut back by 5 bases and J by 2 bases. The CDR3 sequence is CARRQAGTSGSSTYEQYF. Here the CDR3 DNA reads TGTGCCAGAAGACAGGCCGGGACTAGCGGGAGTTCCACCTACGAGCAGTACTTC.

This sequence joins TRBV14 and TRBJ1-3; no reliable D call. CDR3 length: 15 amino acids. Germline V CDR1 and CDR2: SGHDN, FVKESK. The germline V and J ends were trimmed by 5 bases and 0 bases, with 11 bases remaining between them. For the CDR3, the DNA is TGTGCCAGCAGCTTCGGACGGGGCTCTGGAAACACCATATATTTT. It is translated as CASSFGRGSGNTIYF.